Presented here are 5 T cell receptor beta chains from one specimen sequenced in a study of T cells after yellow fever vaccination. TCRdb re-analysed the 5' RACE reads in MiXCR, keeping a single row per CDR3 protein. The table lists hundreds of thousands of distinct CDR3 sequences, 6.2% of them singletons. Here the sequenced sample was PBMCs, taken 5 days after the yellow fever booster vaccination. The origin of the receptors is a man aged 25 to 40 who received the YFV17D yellow fever vaccine.

The sample holds a few counts of this clonotype. The chain is built from TRBV28 and TRBJ2-7; possibly TRBD2 for D (6 bases). The CDR3 spans 14 residues. Trimming stripped 3 bases from V and 2 bases from J, with 11 bases between. The germline gives CDR1 MDHEN, CDR2 SYDVKM. The CDR3 loop is CASSFAGPAYEQYF. CDR3 coding DNA: TGTGCCAGCAGTTTTGCGGGGCCGGCCTACGAGCAGTACTTC.

This clonotype appeared many times. This chain connects TRBV7-2 to TRBJ2-2; D gene ambiguous. V lost 7 bases, J lost 1 base, and 4 bases lay in between. The V gene's germline CDR1 is SGHTA and CDR2 FQGNSA. The CDR3 covers 12 residues. This chain's CDR3 is CASTRNTGELFF. As DNA, the CDR3 is TGTGCCAGCACCAGGAACACCGGGGAGCTGTTTTTT.

Ten or more counts support this clonotype. The chain combines TRBV29-1 with TRBJ2-5, with D tentatively TRBD1 or TRBD2 (5 bases each). V lost 2 bases to trimming and J lost 1 base, with 11 bases between them. Germline CDR1 and CDR2: SQVTM and ANQGSEA. The CDR3 contains 14 residues. CDR3 in amino acids: CSVEFGAPQETQYF. For the CDR3, the DNA is TGCAGCGTTGAATTCGGGGCCCCCCAAGAGACCCAGTACTTC.

This clonotype was seen a handful of times. The genes are TRBV18 and TRBJ2-1; 8 bases line up with TRBD2. From germline, CDR1 is KGHSH and CDR2 LQKENI. This CDR3 has 16 residues. Trimming cost V 0 bases and J 5 bases; bases outside gene matches: 6. This chain's CDR3 is CASSPPSGRQNNEQFF. In nucleotides, the CDR3 is TGTGCCAGCTCACCACCGAGCGGGAGACAGAACAATGAGCAGTTCTTC.

There are a few counts of this clonotype. This chain connects TRBV20-1 to TRBJ2-7; 10 bases match TRBD2. The CDR3 is 14 residues long. V gave up 2 bases and J gave up 5 bases; unmatched junction bases: 6. CDR1 is DFQATT and CDR2 is SNEGSKA in the germline V gene (reference sequence). The CDR3 coding sequence is TGCAGTGCTAGAAATCTAGCGGGAGCACACGAGCAGTACTTC. Translated, it gives CSARNLAGAHEQYF.